This T cell receptor beta chain was recovered during a study of blood T cell repertoires in COVID-19. Germline lookup yields CDR1 LGHNA and CDR2 YSLEER. This CDR3 is 17 amino acids long. V gave up 4 bases and J gave up 10 bases, with 23 bases separating them. The repertoire was sequenced with immunoSEQ multiplex PCR; TCRdb's copy has only in-frame clones and lacks some. The data show under 200,000 clones, 80% to 85% seen once. V gene TRBV4-3 combines with J gene TRBJ1-6; D may be TRBD1 (6 bases). The sequenced sample consisted of peripheral blood. This receptor was taken from a man between 65 and 85 years old with active or convalescent COVID-19. Written as DNA, the CDR3 is TGCGCCAGCAGCCCCCGACAGGACCGACTCCTTGGGTCACCCCTCCACTTT. Amino acid sequence: CASSPRQDRLLGSPLHF.